These 6 T cell receptor beta chains came from one sample sequenced in a study of T cell changes during pregnancy in multiple sclerosis. Libraries were prepared by immunoSEQ multiplex PCR; TCRdb keeps only in-frame clonotypes and omits some of them. The profile covers some 79,000 clones, with around 90% appearing a single time and 0.45% to 0.6% taken by the ten largest. The specimen was CD4+ T cells from peripheral blood mononuclear cells, collected in the second trimester of pregnancy. These receptors all come from a female donor with multiple sclerosis, enrolled in a pregnancy study.

V gene TRBV6-1 combines with J gene TRBJ2-3; 12 nucleotides match TRBD2. CDR3 size: 18 residues. The V gene's germline CDR1 is MNHNS and CDR2 SASEGT. Unmatched junction bases numbered 9, after V lost 0 bases and J lost 5 bases. Here the CDR3 DNA reads TGTGCCAGCAGTGAAGCGGGGCTAGCGGGGGGGCCCCGAGATACGCAGTATTTT. Encoded protein: CASSEAGLAGGPRDTQYF.

V gene TRBV2 combines with J gene TRBJ2-4, with D tentatively TRBD1 (5 bases). CDR1 SNHLY and CDR2 FYNNEI come from the germline V gene. Between the trimmed V and J ends, which lost 6 bases and 8 bases, there was a span of 23 bases. The CDR3 sequence is 16 residues long. The CDR3 coding sequence is TGTGCCAGCAGAACCTTTCTTATAGGGGTGTTAGACATTCAGTACTTC. This encodes CASRTFLIGVLDIQYF.

The rearrangement joins TRBV12-1 to TRBJ2-5; the table's D call of TRBD2 was not tested on the DNA. TRBV12-1 is a recognized pseudogene. The CDR3 extends over 15 amino acids. The CDR3 nucleotides are TGTGCCAGCAGCCCCAGCGGGAGGAAAACAGAGACCCAGTACTTC. Its protein product is CASSPSGRKTETQYF.

DNA for the CDR3: TGTGCCAGCAGCTTAAGGGCTGGCAGGGAAGCTTTCTTT. Amino acid sequence: CASSLRAGREAFF. This sequence joins TRBV7-3 and TRBJ1-1, with unresolved D. CDR1 is SGHTA and CDR2 is FQGTGA in the germline V gene. V was cut by 1 base and J by 8 bases, with 11 bases left in between. The CDR3 sequence is 13 residues long.

V usage is TRBV9 and J usage is TRBJ1-6, with 10 bases lining up with TRBD1. V shed 1 base and J 14 bases; nucleotides not matched to a gene: 9. CDR3 size: 15 residues. CDR1 and CDR2 (germline): SGDLS, YYNGEE. The CDR3 sequence: CASSVSGQGFEALHF. The CDR3 nucleotides are TGTGCCAGCAGCGTATCGGGACAGGGGTTCGAGGCCCTCCACTTT.

This chain links TRBV7-8 with TRBJ1-2; D is perhaps TRBD1 (5 bases). Trimming took off 9 bases at V and 0 bases at J, with 14 bases between the two ends. CDR3 length: 14 amino acids. Germline CDR1 and CDR2: SGHVS and FQNEAQ. CDR3 nucleotide sequence: TGTGCCAGTGGGGGGGGACCGGCTAACTATGGCTACACCTTC. Protein product: CASGGGPANYGYTF.